The clone carrying this T cell receptor beta chain was counted ten times or more. Its antigen is not known. This entry comes from a study of CD8+CD57+ T cells in acquired aplastic anemia. About the study: CD4+ and CD8+ cells, once sorted, gave DNA averaging roughly 3 ug. General study results and limits: In common between the patients and the controls were around 29 CD8+ CDR3 sequences.

Profiles of TCR beta VDJ and CDR3 were generated from a genomic DNA template. TCRdb passed the reads through MiXCR, listing each CDR3 protein once. This sample has some 150,000 distinct CDR3 sequences, with 45% to 55% found just once. Germline CDR1 is SGHNT and CDR2 is YYREEE (reference sequence). V gave up 4 bases and J gave up 4 bases; unmatched junction bases: 4. The CDR3 covers 15 residues. Previously, flow cytometry had revealed CD8+CD57+ cell expansion in the patients chosen for sequencing. Blood was sampled before the patients had received any therapy. The sequence was collected from a human donor with aplastic anemia. This chain links TRBV5-4 with TRBJ2-3; TRBD2 agrees at 12 bases. Sequenced input: sorted CD4+, CD8+, or CD8+CD57+ T cells (not recorded which) from PBMCs. The CDR3 spells CASSTPSGGADTQYF. The CDR3 DNA reads TGTGCCAGCAGCACACCTAGCGGGGGGGCAGATACGCAGTATTTT.